These 26 T cell receptor beta chains share one sample of origin, sequenced in a study of T cells in localized non-small cell lung cancer (dated by TCRdb to 2018 to 2020). Receptor libraries were prepared by the immunoSEQ multiplex PCR assay. The clones in this table, taken by TCRdb from immuneACCESS, are in-frame only. Not every clone is retained; where verified, under half of the shortfall comes from an unresolved V gene, and the cause of the rest is unknown. Present in this sample are about 14,000 clones, roughly 80% of which were seen just once. The leading ten clones occupy approximately 3.7% of the sample. Sequenced here: peripheral blood, sampled before any cancer treatment. The receptors come from a female donor over 55 with stage I squamous cell lung carcinoma.

The CDR3 reads CASSEALRGKTEAFF. The CDR3 DNA is TGTGCCAGCAGTGAAGCGCTTCGAGGCAAGACTGAAGCTTTCTTT. V usage is TRBV2 and J usage is TRBJ1-1; D gene uncertain. V was trimmed by 0 bases and J by 5 bases, leaving 13 bases between them. Germline V gene sequence: CDR1 SNHLY, CDR2 FYNNEI. This CDR3 region has 15 residues. The variable domain in full, with the rest retrieved from reference TRBV2 and TRBJ1-1, is EPEVTQTPSHQVTQMGQEVILRCVPISNHLYFYWYRQILGQKVEFLVSFYNNEISEKSEIFDDQFSVERPDGSNFTLKIRSTKLEDSAMYFCASSEALRGKTEAFFGQGTRLTVV.

J is TRBJ2-5 and V is TRBV6-1; TRBD2 might be the D (5 bases). V lost 7 bases to trimming and J lost 5 bases, with 11 bases between them. The germline gives CDR1 MNHNS, CDR2 SASEGT. The CDR3 is 12 amino acids. The CDR3 region is CASNLRGETQYF. The CDR3, as DNA: TGTGCCAGCAACCTTAGAGGGGAGACCCAGTACTTC.

The gene calls are TRBV18 and TRBJ2-5; D is unresolved. Germline V lookup: CDR1 KGHSH, CDR2 LQKENI. This CDR3 is 14 amino acids long. V was trimmed by 4 bases and J by 1 base, leaving 10 bases between them. CDR3 protein: CASSRSTTQETQYF. The CDR3 region has the DNA TGTGCCAGCTCACGGTCGACGACCCAAGAGACCCAGTACTTC.

V and J are TRBV10-2 and TRBJ1-1; unclear D gene. The germline CDR1 and CDR2 sequences are WSHSY and SAAADI. V lost 7 bases and J 3 bases, leaving 15 bases between the germline ends. The CDR3 is 14 amino acids. The DNA for the CDR3 is TGCGCCAGCACTTTCCTCGAGGTAGACACTGAAGCTTTCTTT. It translates to CASTFLEVDTEAFF.

The CDR3 here is CASSDSPRVTGGYTF. CDR3 bases: TGTGCCAGCAGTGACTCGCCGCGCGTAACTGGTGGCTACACCTTC. This sequence joins TRBV6-4 and TRBJ1-2, with no clear D. Germline-derived CDR1 and CDR2 are MRHNA and SNTAGT. Trimming took off 0 bases at V and 7 bases at J, with 15 bases between the two ends. The CDR3 is 15 amino acids.

J is TRBJ1-2 and V is TRBV4-1; D gene unclear. The CDR3 totals 15 residues. Germline-derived CDR1 and CDR2 are MGHRA and YSYEKL. V was pared by 0 bases and J by 8 bases, with 16 bases between. The CDR3 DNA reads as TGCGCCAGCAGCCAAGACCCGGGCGCGCCCAGGGGCTACACCTTC. Encoded protein: CASSQDPGAPRGYTF.

The chain combines TRBV5-1 with TRBJ1-1, with unresolved D. The germline CDR1 and CDR2 sequences are SGHRS and YFSETQ. Trimming removed 0 bases from V and 5 bases from J, with 11 bases in between. This CDR3 has 14 amino acids. CDR3 region: CASSLDVQTTEAFF. CDR3 coding DNA: TGCGCCAGCAGCTTGGATGTACAGACTACTGAAGCTTTCTTT.

This sequence joins TRBV18 and TRBJ2-5; either TRBD1 or TRBD2 may fit D (6 bases each). Trimming took off 2 bases at V and 5 bases at J, with 21 bases between the two ends. The CDR3 is 17 residues long. Germline V gene sequence: CDR1 KGHSH, CDR2 LQKENI. CDR3 nucleotide sequence: TGTGCCAGCTCACCAAAGAGCGACGGGGGCGCCCGGGAGACCCAGTACTTC. Protein: CASSPKSDGGARETQYF.

The chain is built from TRBV11-3 and TRBJ2-2; TRBD2 aligns across 11 bases. CDR1 is SGHNT, CDR2 YENEEA, per germline. This CDR3 spans 16 amino acids. Trimming removed 4 bases from V and 7 bases from J; junction bases left unmatched: 8. CDR3 coding DNA: TGTGCCAGCAGCTCGTTAGCGGGGGGGCAAAGCGGGGAGCTGTTTTTT. Amino acid sequence: CASSSLAGGQSGELFF. The full variable domain, in which reference TRBV11-3 and TRBJ2-2 provide the parts outside the CDR3, is EAGVVQSPRYKIIEKKQPVAFWCNPISGHNTLYWYLQNLGQGPELLIRYENEEAVDDSQLPKDRFSAERLKGVDSTLKIQPAELGDSAVYLCASSSLAGGQSGELFFGEGSRLTVL.

The chain employs TRBV5-8 and TRBJ1-2; 9 bases are shared with TRBD1. After removal of 4 bases from V and 4 bases from J, the junction contained 8 bases not matched to a gene. From germline, CDR1 is SGHTS and CDR2 YDEGEE. CDR3 length: 15 residues. CDR3 sequence reads: CASSTGTGPSYGYTF. CDR3 nucleotide sequence: TGTGCCAGCAGCACCGGGACAGGGCCTAGCTATGGCTACACCTTC.

The chain employs TRBV4-1 and TRBJ2-3; no clear D gene. Germline values: CDR1 MGHRA, CDR2 YSYEKL. The CDR3 contains 14 residues. V dropped 0 bases and J dropped 6 bases, with 10 bases sitting between them. Here the CDR3 reads CASSQDPLPDTQYF. The CDR3 DNA follows: TGCGCCAGCAGCCAAGACCCCCTGCCTGATACGCAGTATTTT.

In its sample, this clone is hyperexpanded. The chain recombines TRBV4-2 with TRBJ1-2, with a possible D match to TRBD1 (6 bases). The germline V gene has CDR1 LGHNA and CDR2 YNFKEQ. The CDR3 is made up of 13 amino acids. Trimming left V 6 bases short and J 4 bases short, with 12 bases between. Here the CDR3 reads CASRDRGIYGYTF. CDR3 nucleotide sequence: TGTGCCAGCAGGGATAGGGGGATCTATGGCTACACCTTC.

The rearrangement uses TRBV4-3 and TRBJ2-3; 13 bases map to TRBD2. The V segment lost 0 bases and the J segment 4 bases; nucleotides outside the gene matches: 4. The CDR3 runs 17 residues. Germline-derived CDR1 and CDR2 are LGHNA and YSLEER. The CDR3 sequence is CASSQEATSGGPDTQYF. CDR3 bases: TGCGCCAGCAGCCAAGAGGCGACTAGCGGGGGGCCAGATACGCAGTATTTT.

The chain employs TRBV30 and TRBJ1-2; no definite D call. The germline V gene has CDR1 GTSNPN and CDR2 SVGIG (reference sequence). V lost 3 bases and J 7 bases, leaving 18 bases between the germline ends. The CDR3 loop spans 14 amino acids. CDR3 residues: CAWRIRPLAGGYTF. DNA of the CDR3: TGTGCCTGGAGGATAAGACCCCTGGCGGGTGGCTACACCTTC.

The CDR3 coding sequence is TGTGCCAGCAGCCCAGCAGCGTCATCGGGCTACACCTTC. It specifies CASSPAASSGYTF. This rearrangement joins TRBV7-2 to TRBJ1-2; the D is unclear. The germline V gene encodes CDR1 SGHTA and CDR2 FQGNSA. This CDR3 has 13 residues. The V gene lost 5 bases and the J gene lost 8 bases, with 15 bases spanning the gap.

This clone turned up a few times. This chain connects TRBV6-5 to TRBJ1-1, with TRBD1 as a possible D gene (5 bases). Germline CDR1 MNHEY, CDR2 SVGAGI. V was cut by 0 bases and J by 0 bases, with 8 bases left in between. The CDR3 length is 15 residues. Here the CDR3 reads CASSYSWTMNTEAFF. CDR3 bases: TGTGCCAGCAGTTACTCTTGGACAATGAACACTGAAGCTTTCTTT.

The chain combines TRBV15 with TRBJ2-4; the match to TRBD1 covers 7 bases. Germline V gene lookup returns CDR1 LNHNV and CDR2 YYDKDF (reference sequence). The CDR3 is made up of 14 amino acids. The trim removed 4 bases at V and 7 bases at J, leaving 7 bases unmatched. As DNA, the CDR3 is TGTGCCACCAGCACGTGGGGCAGGGGGAACATTCAGTACTTC. Encoded protein: CATSTWGRGNIQYF.

This chain uses TRBV5-8 with TRBJ1-4; TRBD1 matches at 7 bases. The germline gives CDR1 SGHTS, CDR2 YDEGEE. The CDR3 loop spans 15 amino acids. The V and J ends lost 1 base and 8 bases, in that order; junction bases with no gene match: 8. The CDR3: CASSLRGQADEKLFF. The CDR3 DNA reads TGTGCCAGCAGCTTGAGGGGGCAGGCGGACGAAAAACTGTTTTTT.

This clone has a handful of counts. This rearrangement joins TRBV6-1 to TRBJ1-3; D gene uncertain. Trimming removed 8 bases at V and 3 bases at J, with 14 bases between. Germline V gives CDR1 MNHNS, CDR2 SASEGT. This CDR3 is built from 14 residues. CDR3 sequence reads: CASGRDRFGNTIYF. The DNA of the CDR3 is TGTGCCAGCGGCCGGGATAGGTTTGGAAACACCATATATTTT.

J is TRBJ2-1 and V is TRBV7-9, with D possibly matching TRBD2 (6 bases). Between the trimmed V and J ends, which lost 1 base and 4 bases, there was a span of 14 bases. The CDR3 sequence is 16 residues long. Germline V CDR1 and CDR2: SEHNR, FQNEAQ (reference sequence). This CDR3 reads CASSLVWAGKYNEQFF. The CDR3 nucleotides are TGTGCCAGCAGCTTAGTCTGGGCGGGGAAATACAATGAGCAGTTCTTC. Looking up the rest from reference TRBV7-9 and TRBJ2-1 gives the full variable domain: DTGVSQNPRHKITKRGQNVTFRCDPISEHNRLYWYRQTLGQGPEFLTYFQNEAQLEKSRLLSDRFSAERPKGSFSTLEIQRTEQGDSAMYLCASSLVWAGKYNEQFFGPGTRLTVL.

CDR3 in amino acids: CASSPPVTYGYTF. The DNA for the CDR3 is TGTGCCAGCAGCCCCCCCGTGACCTATGGCTACACCTTC. The rearrangement uses TRBV7-9 and TRBJ1-2, with D unresolved. Between the trimmed V and J ends, which lost 5 bases and 4 bases, there was a span of 11 bases. This CDR3 is 13 amino acids long. CDR1 and CDR2 (germline): SEHNR, FQNEAQ (reference sequence).

This rearrangement joins TRBV5-6 to TRBJ2-7; no reliable D call. V was cut by 0 bases and J by 7 bases, with 8 bases left in between. This CDR3 has 12 amino acids. Germline V lookup: CDR1 SGHDT, CDR2 YYEEEE. CDR3 in DNA: TGTGCCAGCAGCTTGGGGGCGTGGGAGCAGTACTTC. The encoded protein is CASSLGAWEQYF.

The chain uses TRBV4-2 and TRBJ1-3; tentatively, D is TRBD1 (6 bases). Trimming cost V 6 bases and J 4 bases, with 16 bases left between them. CDR1 is LGHNA and CDR2 is YNFKEQ in the germline V gene. The CDR3 covers 15 residues. CDR3 bases: TGTGCCAGCAGATCCGGGGGGGCGCTAGGAAACACCATATATTTT. Translating it yields CASRSGGALGNTIYF.

The rearrangement joins TRBV18 to TRBJ1-1; D is unresolved. The CDR3 has 12 residues. Germline CDR1 reads KGHSH; CDR2 reads LQKENI. Deletions cut 4 bases from V and 1 base from J, with 4 bases between. For the CDR3, the DNA is TGTGCCAGCTCACGGGAGAACACTGAAGCTTTCTTT. It is translated as CASSRENTEAFF.

The V call is TRBV5-6, the J call TRBJ1-1; 9 positions agree with TRBD1. In germline, CDR1 is SGHDT, CDR2 YYEEEE. Losses at the gene ends were 1 base for V and 4 bases for J; bases not matched to a gene: 8. This CDR3 is 16 amino acids long. The CDR3 sequence is CASSLLGQGEGTEAFF. The CDR3 nucleotides are TGTGCCAGCAGCTTGTTGGGACAGGGCGAGGGCACTGAAGCTTTCTTT.

The sample holds a few counts of this clone. The rearrangement links TRBV6-5 to TRBJ2-1; 8 bases line up with TRBD2. The junction had 5 bases not matched to a gene; V was cut back by 5 bases and J by 2 bases. This CDR3 region has 15 residues. The germline V gene has CDR1 MNHEY and CDR2 SVGAGI. CDR3 sequence: CASSRGGGAYNEQFF. The CDR3 DNA sequence: TGTGCCAGCAGTCGGGGGGGCGGGGCCTACAATGAGCAGTTCTTC.